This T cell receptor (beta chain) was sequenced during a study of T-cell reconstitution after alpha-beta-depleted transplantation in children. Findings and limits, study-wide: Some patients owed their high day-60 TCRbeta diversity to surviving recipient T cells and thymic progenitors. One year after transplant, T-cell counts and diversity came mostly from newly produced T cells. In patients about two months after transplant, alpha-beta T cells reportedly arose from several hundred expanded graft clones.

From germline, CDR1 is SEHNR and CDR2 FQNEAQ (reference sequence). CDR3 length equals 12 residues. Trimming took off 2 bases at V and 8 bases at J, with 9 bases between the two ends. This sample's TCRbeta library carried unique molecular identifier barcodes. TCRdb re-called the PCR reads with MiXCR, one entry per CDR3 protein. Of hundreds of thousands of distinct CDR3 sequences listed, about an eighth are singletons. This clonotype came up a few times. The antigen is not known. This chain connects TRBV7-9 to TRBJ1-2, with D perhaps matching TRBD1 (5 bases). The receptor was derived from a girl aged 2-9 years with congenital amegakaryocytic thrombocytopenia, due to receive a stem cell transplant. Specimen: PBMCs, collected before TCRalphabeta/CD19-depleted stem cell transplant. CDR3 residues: CASSLQGWGYTF. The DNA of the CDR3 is TGTGCCAGCAGCTTACAGGGTTGGGGCTACACCTTC.